A selection of T cell receptor beta chains follows, all from one sample in a study of regulatory T cells in long-lasting Graves disease. TCRdb ran MiXCR on the multiplex PCR reads and lists one entry per CDR3 protein. The data contain roughly 490,000 distinct CDR3 sequences, 20% to 25% of them singletons. Material: peripheral blood mononuclear cells (PBMCs), obtained when the disease was refractory, from a patient treated with antithyroid drugs. The receptors were sampled from a female donor with Graves disease. CDR3s leave out the opening cysteine and the closing phenylalanine or tryptophan. For some rows the clone size is stated as once, few or many, or as a class when expanded; others skip it.

v_call,j_call,clone_size,cdr3_aa
TRBV24-1,TRBJ2-1,.,ATSGPGLAVYNEQF
TRBV7-2,TRBJ2-7,.,ASSLVASGRQYEQY
TRBV30,TRBJ2-5,few,AWNPIVQETQY
TRBV3-1,TRBJ2-7,.,ASSFSGGANEQY
TRBV7-6,TRBJ2-3,.,ASSPQLAGGTSTDTQY
TRBV29-1,TRBJ1-2,.,SVGRTGFGHT
TRBV28,TRBJ1-5,many,ASSLSLSNQPQH
TRBV7-2,TRBJ2-7,.,ASSLGPGVTYEQY
TRBV6-1,TRBJ2-1,.,ASGTAEQF
TRBV7-9,TRBJ2-5,many,ASSFRAGDRQETQY
TRBV11-2,TRBJ1-1,many,ASSLGQPGGYGNTEAF
TRBV10-3,TRBJ1-1,many,AISDLTGARTEAF
TRBV27,TRBJ1-2,.,ASKRAGLYGYT
TRBV11-2,TRBJ2-7,many,ASRLGDPIMGGVYEQY
TRBV9,TRBJ1-1,few,ASSVGAGRGQAGTNTEAF
TRBV6-1,TRBJ1-2,.,ASTKRERGYT
TRBV5-5,TRBJ2-1,.,ASSLDGGRMEQF
TRBV20-1,TRBJ2-5,many,SVPGTGETQY
TRBV7-2,TRBJ2-4,many,ASRKSIGVVNIQY
TRBV6-1,TRBJ1-5,many,ASSAGTVLGQPQH
TRBV7-9,TRBJ2-5,many,ASSLLGQETQY
TRBV11-1,TRBJ1-1,.,ASSGRRRLNTEAF
TRBV29-1,TRBJ2-7,many,SARGHTIPYEQY
TRBV7-6,TRBJ2-1,few,ASSLGGGGATWDEQF
TRBV28,TRBJ1-1,many,ASSAMNTEAF
TRBV6-2/TRBV6-3,TRBJ2-7,few,ASSYSMGQSSSYEQY
TRBV6-1,TRBJ2-5,many,ASRGGLALPRTQY
TRBV30,TRBJ1-2,.,AWSGGDHGYT
TRBV25-1,TRBJ1-2,many,ASRRPGQGAYGYT